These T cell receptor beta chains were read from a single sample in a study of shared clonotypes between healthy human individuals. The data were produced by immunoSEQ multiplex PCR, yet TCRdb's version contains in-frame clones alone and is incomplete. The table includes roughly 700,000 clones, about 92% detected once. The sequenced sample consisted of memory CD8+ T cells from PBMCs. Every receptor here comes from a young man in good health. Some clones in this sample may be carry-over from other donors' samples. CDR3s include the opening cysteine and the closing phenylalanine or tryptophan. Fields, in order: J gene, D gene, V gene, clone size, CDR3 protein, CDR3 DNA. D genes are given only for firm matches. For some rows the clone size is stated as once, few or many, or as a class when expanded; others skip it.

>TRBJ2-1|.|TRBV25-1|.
CASSESVGHAPAYNEQFF
TGTGCCAGCAGTGAATCTGTCGGGCATGCCCCCGCCTACAATGAGCAGTTCTTC
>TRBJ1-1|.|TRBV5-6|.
CASSPDAGGEAFF
TGTGCCAGCAGCCCAGACGCCGGCGGTGAAGCTTTCTTT
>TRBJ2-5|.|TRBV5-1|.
CASSLGLETRPVQETQYF
TGCGCCAGCAGCTTGGGGCTAGAAACGAGACCGGTCCAAGAGACCCAGTACTTC
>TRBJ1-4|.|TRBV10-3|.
CAISENRRGLAVNEKLFF
TGTGCCATCAGTGAGAACAGACGAGGCTTGGCGGTTAATGAAAAACTGTTTTTT
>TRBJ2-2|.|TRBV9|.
CASSARKASGELFF
TGTGCCAGCAGCGCCAGAAAGGCATCCGGGGAGCTGTTTTTT
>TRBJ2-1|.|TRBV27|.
CASSLARVPYNEQFF
TGTGCCAGCAGTTTAGCAAGGGTCCCCTACAATGAGCAGTTCTTC
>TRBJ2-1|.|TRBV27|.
CASSLSGGSYNEQFF
TGTGCCAGCAGTTTATCTGGCGGAAGCTACAATGAGCAGTTCTTC
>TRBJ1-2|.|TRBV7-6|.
CASSLTAGADSSYGYTF
TGTGCCAGCAGCTTAACCGCGGGGGCGGACAGCTCCTATGGCTACACCTTC
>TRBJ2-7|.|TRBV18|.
CASSLDGYEQYF
TGTGCCAGCTCCCTAGACGGCTACGAGCAGTACTTC
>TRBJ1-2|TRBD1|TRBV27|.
CASSPDRVNGYTF
TGTGCCAGCAGTCCTGACAGGGTGAATGGCTACACCTTC
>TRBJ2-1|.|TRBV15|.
CATSRGGADNEQFF
TGTGCCACCAGCAGAGGGGGGGCTGACAATGAGCAGTTCTTC
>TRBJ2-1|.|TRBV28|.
CASSFWHSKYNEQFF
TGTGCCAGCAGTTTTTGGCACAGCAAGTACAATGAGCAGTTCTTC
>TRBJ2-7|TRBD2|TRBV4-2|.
CASSQLLKSGRARGEQYF
TGTGCCAGCAGCCAATTGTTGAAGAGCGGGAGGGCGCGGGGCGAGCAGTACTTC
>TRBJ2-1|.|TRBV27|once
CASSPYGSRSYNEQFF
TGTGCCAGCAGCCCATACGGGAGCCGCTCCTACAATGAGCAGTTCTTC
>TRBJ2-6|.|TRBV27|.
CASSLYGSGANVLTF
TGTGCCAGCAGTTTGTACGGGTCTGGGGCCAACGTCCTGACTTTC
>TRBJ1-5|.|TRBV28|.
CASSFLGGLQQPQHF
TGTGCCAGCAGTTTCCTGGGGGGACTTCAACAGCCCCAGCATTTT
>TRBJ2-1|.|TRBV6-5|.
CASWSGPSSYNEQFF
TGTGCCAGCTGGTCCGGCCCCAGCTCCTACAATGAGCAGTTCTTC
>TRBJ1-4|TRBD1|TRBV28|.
CASRHRDRDEKLFF
TGTGCCAGCAGACACCGGGACAGGGACGAAAAACTGTTTTTT
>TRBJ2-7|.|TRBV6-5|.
CASSYSSEAVEQYF
TGTGCCAGCAGTTACTCATCCGAGGCGGTCGAGCAGTACTTC
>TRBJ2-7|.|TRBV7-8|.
CASSLWIYEQYF
TGTGCCAGCAGCTTATGGATCTACGAGCAGTACTTC
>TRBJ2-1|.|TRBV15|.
CATVGTSSYNEQFF
TGTGCCACCGTAGGGACAAGCTCCTACAATGAGCAGTTCTTC
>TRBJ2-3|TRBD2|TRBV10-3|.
CAISDGLAPSTDTQYF
TGTGCCATCAGTGACGGACTAGCCCCGAGCACAGATACGCAGTATTTT
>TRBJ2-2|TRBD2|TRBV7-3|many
CASSPSSGRARGELFF
TGTGCCAGCAGCCCCAGCAGCGGGAGGGCCCGCGGGGAGCTGTTTTTT
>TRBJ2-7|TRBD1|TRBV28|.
CASRTGFSYEQYF
TGTGCCAGCCGGACAGGATTCTCCTACGAGCAGTACTTC
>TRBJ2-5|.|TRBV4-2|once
CASSQDRGGLETQYF
TGTGCCAGCAGCCAAGATAGGGGGGGATTGGAGACCCAGTACTTC
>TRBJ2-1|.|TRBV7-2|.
CASSLSRNNEQFF
TGTGCCAGCAGCTTATCACGGAACAATGAGCAGTTCTTC
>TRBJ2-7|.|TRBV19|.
CASSIGPLGYEQYF
TGTGCCAGTAGTATAGGCCCCTTAGGGTACGAGCAGTACTTC
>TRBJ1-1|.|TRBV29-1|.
CSVRTKSDTEAFF
TGCAGCGTGAGAACCAAATCGGACACTGAAGCTTTCTTT
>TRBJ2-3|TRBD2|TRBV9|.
CASSTGLRVWGDTQYF
TGTGCCAGCAGCACGGGACTACGGGTTTGGGGGGATACGCAGTATTTT
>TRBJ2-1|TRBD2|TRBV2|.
CASSVPSGRAYNEQFF
TGTGCCAGCAGCGTACCCAGCGGGAGGGCCTACAATGAGCAGTTCTTC
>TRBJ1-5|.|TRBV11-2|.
CASSLDPASDQPQHF
TGTGCCAGCAGCTTAGACCCGGCTTCCGATCAGCCCCAGCATTTT
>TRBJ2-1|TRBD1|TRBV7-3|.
CASSPDPQGGYNEQFF
TGTGCCAGCAGCCCAGACCCACAGGGGGGATACAATGAGCAGTTCTTC
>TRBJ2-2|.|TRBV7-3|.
CASSSITGGDGELFF
TGTGCCAGCAGCTCTATAACAGGTGGTGACGGGGAGCTGTTTTTT
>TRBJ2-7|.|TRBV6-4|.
CASSESALVHEQYF
TGTGCCAGCAGTGAGAGTGCGCTGGTCCACGAGCAGTACTTC
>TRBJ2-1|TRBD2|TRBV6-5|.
CASSNQAGVTEQFF
TGTGCCAGCAGTAACCAAGCGGGAGTGACTGAGCAGTTCTTC
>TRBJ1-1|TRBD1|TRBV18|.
CASSGQGNTEAFF
TGTGCCAGCTCCGGACAGGGGAACACTGAAGCTTTCTTT
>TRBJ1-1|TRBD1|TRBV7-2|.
CASSLRQGYEAFF
TGTGCCAGCAGCTTACGACAGGGATATGAAGCTTTCTTT
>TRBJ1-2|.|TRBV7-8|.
CASSARVNYGYTF
TGTGCCAGCAGTGCCAGGGTTAACTATGGCTACACCTTC
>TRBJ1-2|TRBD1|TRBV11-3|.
CASSLEGRDRVDGYTF
TGTGCCAGCAGCTTAGAAGGGCGGGACAGGGTTGATGGCTACACCTTC
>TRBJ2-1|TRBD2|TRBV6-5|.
CASRGGAGSYNEQFF
TGTGCCAGCCGGGGGGGGGCCGGCTCCTACAATGAGCAGTTCTTC
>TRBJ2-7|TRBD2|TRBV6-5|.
CASSYSGNVDYEQYF
TGTGCCAGCAGTTATAGCGGGAACGTGGACTACGAGCAGTACTTC
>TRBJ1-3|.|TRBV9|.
CASSGRGEPGNTIYF
TGTGCCAGCAGCGGAAGAGGGGAACCTGGAAACACCATATATTTT
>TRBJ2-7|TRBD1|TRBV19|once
CASRGQGSYEQYF
TGTGCCAGTAGGGGACAGGGGTCCTACGAGCAGTACTTC
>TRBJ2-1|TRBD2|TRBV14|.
CASSQVMAGGEEFF
TGTGCCAGCAGCCAAGTCATGGCGGGAGGGGAAGAGTTCTTC